This T cell receptor (beta chain) is drawn from a study of blood T cell repertoires in COVID-19. On the study more broadly: Spain, Italy and the United States supplied samples that represented acute and convalescent COVID-19.

In the study's own analysis: Amplified reference gene primers provided the basis for estimating nucleated cell counts. Clones were sequenced by immunoSEQ multiplex PCR, and TCRdb holds only the in-frame ones, with some missing. V and J calls and clone size come straight from that table; D and trimming were deduced from the DNA. The sample has a few hundred thousand clones, roughly 90% seen once. V lost 4 bases to trimming and J lost 1 base, with 13 bases between them. This CDR3 comprises 15 residues. CDR1 and CDR2 from the germline V gene are SGHTA and FQGNSA. Seattle's enrolled individuals joined amid active infection and were then monitored longitudinally.

Sequenced: peripheral blood. This receptor was taken from a woman in her sixties or seventies with COVID-19, enrolled during active disease. The chain employs TRBV7-2 and TRBJ1-1, with D possibly being TRBD1 (5 bases). The DNA of the CDR3 is TGTGCCAGCAGCTACCCCCCAACAGGGAACACTGAAGCTTTCTTT. Translating gives CASSYPPTGNTEAFF.